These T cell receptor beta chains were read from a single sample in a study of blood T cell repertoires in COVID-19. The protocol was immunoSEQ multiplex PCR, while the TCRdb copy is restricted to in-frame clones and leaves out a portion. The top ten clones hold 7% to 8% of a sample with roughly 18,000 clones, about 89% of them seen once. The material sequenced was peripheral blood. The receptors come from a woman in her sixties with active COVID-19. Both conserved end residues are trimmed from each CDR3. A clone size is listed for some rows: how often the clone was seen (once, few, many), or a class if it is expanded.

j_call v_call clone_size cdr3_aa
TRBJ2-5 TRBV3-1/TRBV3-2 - ASSLRTSGGRETQY
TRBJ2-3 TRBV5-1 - ASSLGGQGRVDTQY
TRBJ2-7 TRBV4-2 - ASSQDIERATYEQY
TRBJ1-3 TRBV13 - ASSARGGRSSGNTIY
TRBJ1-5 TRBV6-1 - ASSERDRRLLAQPQH
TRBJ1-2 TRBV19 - ASSDRPNYGYT
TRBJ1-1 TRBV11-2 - ASSHGQGRTEAF
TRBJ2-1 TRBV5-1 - ASSQAGGSYNEQF
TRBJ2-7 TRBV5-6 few ASRGARDSYEQY
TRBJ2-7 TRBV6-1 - ASSEAGGIRSYEQY
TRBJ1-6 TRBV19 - ASSMLPGGLRSPLH
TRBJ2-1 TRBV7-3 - ASSLIRDSEQF
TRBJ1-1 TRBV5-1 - ASSSDRVSRNPRDTEAF
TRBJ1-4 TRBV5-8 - ASSSGTAGEKLF
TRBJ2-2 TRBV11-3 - ASSLFSDTNTGELF
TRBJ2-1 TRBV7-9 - ASSLATVYNEQF
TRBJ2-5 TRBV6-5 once ASSDIVRGETQY
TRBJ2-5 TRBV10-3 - AISEGGAKETQY
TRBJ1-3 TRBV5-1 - ASSHRTGDGNTIY
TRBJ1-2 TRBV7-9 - ASSLLTANYGYT
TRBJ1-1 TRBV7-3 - ASSKDMNTEAF
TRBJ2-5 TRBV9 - ASSVGASGGIQETQY
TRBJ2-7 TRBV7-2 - ASSPRTGKGEQY
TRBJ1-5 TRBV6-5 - ASRTRQGNQPQH
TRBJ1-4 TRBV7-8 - ASSYDRGGANEKLF
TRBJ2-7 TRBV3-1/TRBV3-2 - ASSRQGVSYEQY
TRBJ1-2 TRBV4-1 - ASSQGGRVDGYT
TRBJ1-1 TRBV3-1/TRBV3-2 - ASTRGQGTTEAF
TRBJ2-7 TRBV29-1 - SVGLGSGGEQY
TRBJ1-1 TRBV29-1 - SVDFQGEAF
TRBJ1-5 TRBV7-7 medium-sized ASTRGHRDGQPQH
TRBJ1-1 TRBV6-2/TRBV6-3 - ASSGRQGNTEAF
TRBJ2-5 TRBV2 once ASSEGVAGGQETQY
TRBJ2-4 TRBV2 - ASSDRGAKNIQY
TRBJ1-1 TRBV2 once ASSDGRGYGTEAF
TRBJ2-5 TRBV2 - ASSILGTPGETQY
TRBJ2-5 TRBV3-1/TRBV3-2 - ASSQGGPWETQY
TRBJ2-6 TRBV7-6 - ASSSGAGANVLT
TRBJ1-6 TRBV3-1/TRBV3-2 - ASSQDARGRAPLH
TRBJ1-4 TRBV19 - ASSINGNEKLF
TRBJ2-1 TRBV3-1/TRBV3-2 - ASSLAGGSYNEQF
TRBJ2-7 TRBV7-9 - ASSLVGQTYEQY
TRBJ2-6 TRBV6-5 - AAQRAPVGANVLT
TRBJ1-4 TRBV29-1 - SVGGLDGTGDEKLF
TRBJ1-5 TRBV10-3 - AISEGGGGNQPQH
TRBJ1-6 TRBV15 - ATSRDPSGNSPLH
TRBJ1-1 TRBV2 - ASTLKRGTEAF
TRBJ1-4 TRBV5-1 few ASSSGDRGGSEKLF
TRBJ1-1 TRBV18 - ASSPLPVNTEAF
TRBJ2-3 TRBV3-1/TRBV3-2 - ASSASGGASDTQY
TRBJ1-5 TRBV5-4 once ASSLQGGNQPQH
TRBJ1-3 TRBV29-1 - SVEFDTHGNTIY
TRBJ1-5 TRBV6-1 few ASSEEVGASNQPQH
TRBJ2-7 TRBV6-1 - ASSAHSGGTSYEQY
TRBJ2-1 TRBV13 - ASSLERGGYNEQF
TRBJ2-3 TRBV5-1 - ASSLGTGQGADTQY
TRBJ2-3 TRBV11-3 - ASSFQPGGRDTQY
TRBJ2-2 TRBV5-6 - ASSLVTGETGELF
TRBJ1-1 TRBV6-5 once ASSYSGQGDPEAF